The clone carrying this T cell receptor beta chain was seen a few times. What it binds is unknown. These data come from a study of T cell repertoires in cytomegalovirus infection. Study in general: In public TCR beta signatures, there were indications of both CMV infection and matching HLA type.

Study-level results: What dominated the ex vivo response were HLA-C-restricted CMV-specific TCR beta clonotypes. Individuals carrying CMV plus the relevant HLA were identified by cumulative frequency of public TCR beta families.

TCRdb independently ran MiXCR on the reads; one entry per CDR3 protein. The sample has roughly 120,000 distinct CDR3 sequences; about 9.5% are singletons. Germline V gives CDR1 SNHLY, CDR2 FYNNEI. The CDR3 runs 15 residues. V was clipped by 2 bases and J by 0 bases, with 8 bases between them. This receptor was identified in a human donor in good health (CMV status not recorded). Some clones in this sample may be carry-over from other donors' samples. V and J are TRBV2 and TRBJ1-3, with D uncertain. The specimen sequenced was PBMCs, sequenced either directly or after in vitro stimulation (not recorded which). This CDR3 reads CASSEHTLSGNTIYF. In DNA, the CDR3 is TGTGCCAGCAGTGAACACACACTCTCTGGAAACACCATATATTTT. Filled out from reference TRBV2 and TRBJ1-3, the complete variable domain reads EPEVTQTPSHQVTQMGQEVILRCVPISNHLYFYWYRQILGQKVEFLVSFYNNEISEKSEIFDDQFSVERPDGSNFTLKIRSTKLEDSAMYFCASSEHTLSGNTIYFGEGSWLTVV.